This T cell receptor beta chain was found in a study of blood T cells in healthy people across ages. Study outcomes and limitations: In older individuals, TCR beta diversity per million T cells was lower, falling roughly linearly with age. Donors of long life had a larger count of naive CD4+ cells and greater diversity than aged donors. The diversity estimates, figures obtained from one million T cells, were considered underestimates.

V lost 10 bases, J lost 0 bases, and 10 bases lay in between. Germline V gives CDR1 MNHEY, CDR2 SVGAGI. CDR3 length: 14 amino acids. About this clonotype: The antigen is unknown.

Next came a second PCR, run for about 7 to 12 cycles, which used a sample-barcoded 5' primer along with a J-beta primer mix. TCRdb re-called the 5' RACE reads through MiXCR, storing one row per CDR3 protein. The data contain 1.5 million to 2 million distinct CDR3 sequences, roughly 50% of them singletons. Each sample used at least 7 million PBMCs. This rearrangement joins TRBV6-5 to TRBJ2-6, with unresolved D. Sample: blood. This clonotype originated in a woman in her thirties or forties in good health. The CDR3 here is CATGWDSGANVLTF. In DNA, the CDR3 is TGTGCCACCGGCTGGGACTCTGGGGCCAACGTCCTGACTTTC.